One and the same sample provided the 26 T cell receptor beta chains below, sequenced in a study of blood T cell repertoires in COVID-19. This table comes from immunoSEQ multiplex PCR, and its TCRdb copy is limited to in-frame clones, with some not included. Of roughly 200,000 clones listed, roughly 84% were seen once; the top ten hold less than 5.5%. Sequencing was done on a sample of peripheral blood. Source of these receptors: a man between 50 and 59 years old with active or convalescent COVID-19.

This chain joins TRBV5-1 and TRBJ2-1; 15 bases fit TRBD2. CDR1 SGHRS and CDR2 YFSETQ come from the germline V gene. Unmatched junction bases numbered 8, after V lost 4 bases and J lost 9 bases. The CDR3 is 16 residues long. The CDR3 DNA reads as TGCGCCAGCAGCCCCGGGACTAGCGGGGGGAAGGGTGAGCAGTTCTTC. This sequence encodes CASSPGTSGGKGEQFF.

The chain is built from TRBV7-2 and TRBJ2-7, with 8 bases aligning to TRBD2. Germline CDR1 SGHTA, CDR2 FQGNSA. The CDR3 extends over 15 amino acids. After removal of 2 bases from V and 7 bases from J, the junction contained 10 bases not matched to a gene. CDR3 DNA: TGTGCCAGCAGCTTAACAGCGGGGGCCCAGGTGGAGCAGTACTTC. Translation gives CASSLTAGAQVEQYF.

The chain combines TRBV9 with TRBJ1-4; 8 nucleotides agree with TRBD1. This CDR3 has 14 residues. From germline, CDR1 is SGDLS and CDR2 YYNGEE. Losses at the gene ends were 4 bases for V and 5 bases for J; bases not matched to a gene: 4. The CDR3: CASSTWDRNEKLFF. In DNA form, the CDR3 reads TGTGCCAGCAGCACGTGGGACAGGAATGAAAAACTGTTTTTT.

V gene TRBV3-1 (or the pseudogene TRBV3-2) combines with J gene TRBJ2-3; 8 bases map to TRBD2. The CDR3 has 19 amino acids. Germline CDR1 reads LGHDT; CDR2 reads YNNKEL (reference sequence). V gave up 0 bases and J gave up 6 bases; unmatched junction bases: 17. The CDR3 sequence: CASSQDSSFGLARPDTQYF. CDR3 DNA sequence: TGTGCCAGCAGCCAAGATTCTAGTTTCGGACTAGCTAGGCCCGATACGCAGTATTTT.

The genes are TRBV3-1 (or the pseudogene TRBV3-2) and TRBJ1-2; 7 bases fit TRBD1. This CDR3 spans 16 amino acids. Germline lookup yields CDR1 LGHDT and CDR2 YNNKEL (reference sequence). V gave up 4 bases and J gave up 3 bases; unmatched junction bases: 11. CDR3 DNA sequence: TGTGCCAGCAGCCCCTTAAGCTTACAGGGGTACTATGGCTACACCTTC. Its translation: CASSPLSLQGYYGYTF.

V is TRBV18 and J is TRBJ2-5, with TRBD2 matching 15 bases. This CDR3 has 16 amino acids. Germline assignment: CDR1 KGHSH and CDR2 LQKENI. V shed 4 bases, J shed 2 bases, and the junction held 2 bases outside the gene matches. In DNA form, the CDR3 reads TGTGCCAGCTCACTGGGACTAGCGGGGGGACAAGAGACCCAGTACTTC. Protein: CASSLGLAGGQETQYF.

This clone was detected only a few times. The rearrangement links TRBV7-3 to TRBJ2-2; 7 nucleotides align to TRBD1. Germline CDR1 is SGHTA and CDR2 is FQGTGA. This CDR3 has 18 amino acids. With 1 base clipped from V and 1 base from J, the junction kept 9 bases outside the gene matches. The CDR3 sequence: CASSLIRPRTGNTGELFF. In DNA form, the CDR3 reads TGTGCCAGCAGCTTAATCCGCCCTCGGACAGGGAACACCGGGGAGCTGTTTTTT. Full variable domain (remainder filled in from reference TRBV7-3 and TRBJ2-2): GAGVSQTPSNKVTEKGKYVELRCDPISGHTALYWYRQSLGQGPEFLIYFQGTGAADDSGLPNDRFFAVRPEGSVSTLKIQRTERGDSAVYLCASSLIRPRTGNTGELFFGEGSRLTVL.

This chain links TRBV14 with TRBJ1-6, with D perhaps TRBD1 (6 bases). The CDR3 length is 18 residues. Germline V CDR1 and CDR2: SGHDN, FVKESK. Trimming stripped 2 bases from V and 4 bases from J, with 18 bases between. CDR3 amino acids: CASSQMGARASYNSPLHF. The CDR3 DNA follows: TGTGCCAGCAGCCAAATGGGGGCCAGGGCATCTTATAATTCACCCCTCCACTTT.

The rearrangement uses TRBV5-3 and TRBJ2-1; D might be TRBD1 (6 bases). TRBV5-3 is recorded as an ORF, its role being uncertain. CDR3 length: 17 residues. V was trimmed by 4 bases and J by 0 bases, leaving 17 bases between them. The CDR3: CARSRPRTDSSYNEQFF. CDR3 DNA sequence: TGTGCCAGAAGCCGCCCCCGGACAGATAGCTCCTACAATGAGCAGTTCTTC.

The V call is TRBV2, the J call TRBJ1-2, with 11 bases lining up with TRBD1. Germline loops: CDR1 SNHLY, CDR2 FYNNEI. After removal of 6 bases from V and 5 bases from J, the junction contained 5 bases not matched to a gene. The CDR3 consists of 14 residues. This CDR3 is CASRWDRGIYGYTF. The CDR3 region has the DNA TGTGCCAGCAGGTGGGACAGGGGGATTTATGGCTACACCTTC.

The chain has TRBV25-1 and TRBJ1-2; D possibly corresponds to TRBD1 (6 bases). The V gene lost 8 bases and the J gene lost 5 bases, with 15 bases spanning the gap. CDR3 length equals 13 residues. CDR1 and CDR2 from the germline V gene are MGHDK and SYGVNS. The CDR3 region is CASEAGTMYGYTF. CDR3 DNA sequence: TGTGCCAGCGAGGCCGGGACAATGTATGGCTACACCTTC.

The J gene is TRBJ2-3, the V gene TRBV7-2, with TRBD2 identical over 7 bases. CDR3 length: 14 amino acids. Germline CDR1 reads SGHTA; CDR2 reads FQGNSA. V lost 5 bases to trimming and J lost 1 base; unmatched junction nucleotides: 3. CDR3 residues: CASSLSGGTDTQYF. The CDR3 nucleotides read TGTGCCAGCAGCCTAAGCGGGGGCACAGATACGCAGTATTTT.

V gene TRBV30 combines with J gene TRBJ2-1; 9 bases agree with TRBD1. Germline CDR1 is GTSNPN and CDR2 is SVGIG (reference sequence). The junction had 15 bases not matched to a gene; V was cut back by 4 bases and J by 8 bases. This CDR3 contains 16 residues. Here the CDR3 DNA reads TGTGCCTGGATGAGGGCGTTTGGGACAGGGTCGGATGAGCAGTTCTTC. Amino acid sequence: CAWMRAFGTGSDEQFF.

The V call is TRBV2, the J call TRBJ1-1, with D possibly being TRBD1 (6 bases). From germline, CDR1 is SNHLY and CDR2 FYNNEI. The CDR3 is made up of 13 amino acids. V was cut by 6 bases and J by 4 bases, with 12 bases left in between. This chain's CDR3 is CASSTGWSTEAFF. In DNA, the CDR3 is TGTGCCAGCAGCACAGGGTGGTCCACTGAAGCTTTCTTT.

The CDR3 nucleotides are TGTGCCAGCAGCTTAGTGGGGGGGCGGCGCACTGAAGCTTTCTTT. Translation: CASSLVGGRRTEAFF. This rearrangement joins TRBV7-9 to TRBJ1-1, with D possibly matching TRBD1 (6 bases). The V gene lost 1 base and the J gene lost 4 bases, with 13 bases spanning the gap. The CDR3 sequence is 15 residues long. The germline gives CDR1 SEHNR, CDR2 FQNEAQ (reference sequence).

This chain connects TRBV6-5 to TRBJ1-1; no clear D. Germline CDR1 is MNHEY and CDR2 is SVGAGI. The CDR3 runs to 15 residues. V lost 7 bases and J 1 base, leaving 16 bases between the germline ends. The CDR3 reads CASTERRVGNTEAFF. The CDR3 DNA follows: TGTGCCAGCACCGAAAGGCGGGTGGGGAACACTGAAGCTTTCTTT.

This chain links TRBV15 with TRBJ2-5; D may be TRBD2 (6 bases). Trimming left V 4 bases short and J 5 bases short, with 17 bases between. The CDR3 length is 15 residues. The V gene's germline CDR1 is LNHNV and CDR2 YYDKDF (reference sequence). CDR3 nucleotides: TGTGCCACCAGCATCGGACGTAGGGAGGTGGAGACCCAGTACTTC. Residues: CATSIGRREVETQYF. The complete variable domain, with remaining parts taken from reference TRBV15 and TRBJ2-5, reads DAMVIQNPRYQVTQFGKPVTLSCSQTLNHNVMYWYQQKSSQAPKLLFHYYDKDFNNEADTPDNFQSRRPNTSFCFLDIRSPGLGDTAMYLCATSIGRREVETQYFGPGTRLLVL.

The chain combines TRBV4-2 with TRBJ1-6; D might be TRBD1 (5 bases). Germline V gene lookup returns CDR1 LGHNA and CDR2 YNFKEQ. The CDR3 has 16 residues. V lost 3 bases to trimming and J lost 3 bases, with 12 bases between them. The CDR3 sequence is CASSQEGRFYNSPLHF. Written as DNA, the CDR3 is TGTGCCAGCAGCCAGGAGGGACGCTTCTATAATTCACCCCTCCACTTT.

This clone was found a few times. This sequence joins TRBV5-4 and TRBJ2-7; 8 positions agree with TRBD1. J lost 4 bases, V lost 4 bases, and 10 bases had no gene match. CDR1 and CDR2 from the germline V gene are SGHNT and YYREEE (reference sequence). This CDR3 region has 15 residues. This CDR3 is CASSRTSTGEYEQYF. The CDR3 coding sequence is TGTGCCAGCAGCCGTACTTCGACAGGGGAGTACGAGCAGTACTTC.

J is TRBJ2-7 and V is TRBV28, with 10 bases that match TRBD2. The V gene end was trimmed by 6 bases and the J gene end by 2 bases; junction bases not matched to a gene: 4. CDR1 and CDR2 (germline): MDHEN, SYDVKM. The CDR3 has 14 amino acids. CDR3 protein: CASRLAGGAYEQYF. The CDR3 nucleotides read TGTGCCAGCAGGTTAGCGGGGGGAGCCTACGAGCAGTACTTC.

The CDR3, as DNA: TGTGCCAGCAGGCCTGGACTTAGCAATCAGCCCCAGCATTTT. Translated: CASRPGLSNQPQHF. The chain combines TRBV6-5 with TRBJ1-5; D is ambiguous. Trimming removed 6 bases at V and 0 bases at J, with 9 bases between. The CDR3 has 14 residues. Germline V gene data show CDR1 as MNHEY and CDR2 as SVGAGI.

V gene TRBV6-5 combines with J gene TRBJ1-2; 11 nucleotides match TRBD1. The junction had 1 base not matched to a gene; V was cut back by 4 bases and J by 6 bases. The CDR3 extends over 13 amino acids. From germline, CDR1 is MNHEY and CDR2 SVGAGI. CDR3 bases: TGTGCCAGCAGTTGGACAGGGGGCCATGGCTACACCTTC. Translated: CASSWTGGHGYTF.

This clone was seen just once. V usage is TRBV27 and J usage is TRBJ1-2; tentative D call: TRBD1 (5 bases). The V gene's germline CDR1 is MNHEY and CDR2 SMNVEV (reference sequence). The CDR3 contains 13 residues. V dropped 0 bases and J dropped 7 bases, with 9 bases sitting between them. CDR3 nucleotide sequence: TGTGCCAGCAGTTTATCCAGGGAAACTGGCTACACCTTC. This gives the protein CASSLSRETGYTF.

The chain recombines TRBV27 with TRBJ1-1, with no clear D. V lost 2 bases to trimming and J lost 6 bases, with 10 bases between them. The CDR3 is 13 residues long. Germline assignment: CDR1 MNHEY and CDR2 SMNVEV (reference sequence). CDR3 sequence (DNA): TGTGCCAGCAGTTTAGGGAGGAAGGCTGAAGCTTTCTTT. This codes for CASSLGRKAEAFF.

The genes are TRBV27 and TRBJ1-6; 7 bases align to TRBD1. Germline V gene data show CDR1 as MNHEY and CDR2 as SMNVEV (reference sequence). The CDR3 loop spans 16 amino acids. The V and J ends lost 5 bases and 14 bases, in that order; junction bases with no gene match: 18. CDR3 nucleotides: TGTGCCAGCAGTCAACAAACAGGGGCGCCCGACTTGACCCTCCACTTT. Amino acids: CASSQQTGAPDLTLHF.

This chain joins TRBV19 and TRBJ1-2, with 7 nucleotides matching TRBD1. The CDR3 consists of 16 residues. The germline V gene encodes CDR1 LNHDA and CDR2 SQIVND (reference sequence). The V gene end was trimmed by 5 bases and the J gene end by 4 bases; junction bases not matched to a gene: 13. CDR3 DNA: TGTGCCAGTAGTTCCAAACTGGGACAGAGCCTCTATGGCTACACCTTC. Its translation is CASSSKLGQSLYGYTF.